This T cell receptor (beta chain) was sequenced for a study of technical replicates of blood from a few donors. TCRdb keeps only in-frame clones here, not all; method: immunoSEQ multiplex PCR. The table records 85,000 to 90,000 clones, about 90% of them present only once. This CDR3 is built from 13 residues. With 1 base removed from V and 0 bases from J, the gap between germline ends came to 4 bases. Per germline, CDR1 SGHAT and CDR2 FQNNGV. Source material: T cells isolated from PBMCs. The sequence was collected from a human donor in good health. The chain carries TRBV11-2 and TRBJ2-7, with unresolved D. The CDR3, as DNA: TGTGCCAGCAGCTTAGTTATCTCCTACGAGCAGTACTTC. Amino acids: CASSLVISYEQYF.